Below, 21 T cell receptor beta chains from the same sample are listed, as sequenced in a study of tumor and adjacent non-tumor tissue in lung cancer. RNA was extracted from bulk tissue without any cell sorting. This non-tumor lung sample came from over 3 cm beyond the tumor edge. TCRbeta libraries were built with three rounds of nested PCR, modified from ARM-PCR. TCRdb itself ran the multiplex PCR reads through MiXCR, one entry per CDR3 protein. The sample has roughly 82,000 distinct CDR3 sequences; around 76% are singletons. The source material was distant non-tumor lung tissue. The receptors were sampled from a woman in her fifties or sixties with non-small cell lung cancer.

This chain uses TRBV4-1 with TRBJ2-1, with D unresolved. Germline CDR1 is MGHRA and CDR2 is YSYEKL. The CDR3 sequence is 19 residues long. V lost 4 bases, J lost 5 bases, and 27 bases lay in between. The CDR3 loop reads CASSLDSEWGRGFHNEQFF. Here the CDR3 DNA reads TGCGCCAGCAGCCTAGATTCCGAGTGGGGTCGCGGCTTCCACAATGAGCAGTTCTTC.

Note on this clonotype: This may come from a read error, since a much larger clone is one base off. The rearrangement joins TRBV6-6 to TRBJ2-1, with TRBD2 matching over 7 bases. Germline loops: CDR1 MNHNY, CDR2 SVGAGI (reference sequence). J was trimmed by 15 bases and V by 0 bases; bases with no gene match: 5. The CDR3 runs to 12 residues. CDR3 DNA: TGTGCCAGCAGTTACTCAGAGGGGAGGGGGTTCTTC. It translates to CASSYSEGRGFF.

The chain employs TRBV10-1 and TRBJ1-6; D is unresolved. CDR1 is WNHNN and CDR2 is SYGVQD in the germline V gene (reference sequence). This CDR3 contains 13 residues. V was clipped by 3 bases and J by 10 bases, with 10 bases between them. CDR3 nucleotide sequence: TGCGCCAGCAGTGACCGGGATCGATCACCCCTCCACTTT. Encoded protein: CASSDRDRSPLHF.

Regarding this clonotype: It may be a read error: a sequence one base away is much more abundant. The rearrangement joins TRBV28 to TRBJ1-1, with no clear D. Trimming removed 6 bases from V and 8 bases from J, with 10 bases in between. The CDR3 consists of 11 residues. CDR1 MDHEN and CDR2 SYDVKM come from the germline V gene. The CDR3, as DNA: TGTGCCAGCAGCCGGTACTGCGAAGCTTTCTTT. Translation gives CASSRYCEAFF.

In its sample, this clonotype was seen many times. The chain uses TRBV29-1 and TRBJ2-7, with D maybe TRBD2 (5 bases). Germline assignment: CDR1 SQVTM and CDR2 ANQGSEA. There are 12 residues in the CDR3. Trimming took 4 bases from V and 7 from J, leaving 14 bases between them. The CDR3 sequence is CSVALASGEQYF. The CDR3 nucleotides read TGCAGCGTTGCTTTAGCATCGGGGGAGCAGTACTTC.

Turning to this clonotype: At one end, the junction sequence differs from germline, possibly due to a read error. This sequence joins TRBV6-2 or TRBV6-3 and TRBJ2-1; the D is unclear. CDR1 MNHEY and CDR2 SVGEGT come from the germline V gene. The CDR3 totals 13 residues. The CDR3 nucleotides read TGTGTCAGCAGTTTAGTCCCTTACATTGAGCAGTTCTTC. Translated, it gives CVSSLVPYIEQFF.

DNA of the CDR3: TGTGCCCACAAGGGGGGGTTGACAACTAAAGCTTTCTTT. This gives the protein CAHKGGLTTKAFF. J is TRBJ1-1 and V is TRBV10-3; tentative D call: TRBD1 (6 bases). CDR3 length equals 13 residues. Germline assignment: CDR1 ENHRY and CDR2 SYGVKD. The V end lost 11 bases, the J end lost 9 bases, and 22 bases lay between the germline ends.

About this clonotype itself: The germline gene is not matched at one end of the junction; a read error may be the cause. V is TRBV14 and J is TRBJ2-7; D may be TRBD1 (6 bases). This CDR3 region has 16 residues. CDR1 is SGHDN, CDR2 FVKESK, per germline. The CDR3 here is CTSSHGKTGISYEQYF. The CDR3 bases are TGTACCAGCAGCCATGGCAAAACAGGGATCTCCTATGAGCAGTACTTC.

With regard to this clonotype: One end of the junction is discordant with germline, which a read error may explain. The chain joins TRBV12-3 or TRBV12-4 to TRBJ1-5, with 10 bases matching TRBD1. This CDR3 has 20 residues. The CDR3 sequence is CASSRAPGTGVVLGNQSQHF. CDR3 nucleotide sequence: TGTGCCAGCAGTAGGGCCCCCGGGACAGGGGTGGTATTGGGCAATCAGTCCCAGCATTTT.

Of note for this clonotype: One end of the junction fails to match germline, which may point to a read error. The chain carries TRBV4-1 and TRBJ2-1; 11 nucleotides align to TRBD2. This CDR3 spans 17 amino acids. CDR1 is MGHRA and CDR2 is YSYEKL in the germline V gene. The DNA of the CDR3 is TGCGTCAGCAGCCGGATAGCGGGAGGGAGCTCCTACAATGAGCAGTTCTTC. Translating gives CVSSRIAGGSSYNEQFF.

The chain carries TRBV2 and TRBJ1-1, with D unclear. V was cut by 7 bases and J by 4 bases, with 16 bases left in between. The length of the CDR3 is 14 residues. The germline V gene has CDR1 SNHLY and CDR2 FYNNEI. The CDR3 nucleotides are TGTGCCAGCAATGTAGAGACACTCGGCACTGAAGCTTTCTTT. Encoded protein: CASNVETLGTEAFF. The whole variable domain, remainder taken from reference TRBV2 and TRBJ1-1, is EPEVTQTPSHQVTQMGQEVILRCVPISNHLYFYWYRQILGQKVEFLVSFYNNEISEKSEIFDDQFSVERPDGSNFTLKIRSTKLEDSAMYFCASNVETLGTEAFFGQGTRLTVV.

Here the CDR3 reads CAITGGSPYNEQFF. CDR3 sequence (DNA): TGTGCCATTACCGGCGGGAGCCCTTACAATGAGCAGTTCTTC. The gene calls are TRBV6-2 or TRBV6-3 and TRBJ2-1; 7 bases line up with TRBD2. The J segment lost 4 bases and the V segment lost 10 bases, leaving 10 bases of the junction unmatched. Germline CDR1 is MNHEY and CDR2 is SVGEGT. The CDR3 runs 14 residues.

The chain carries TRBV11-1 and TRBJ2-7; 8 bases agree with TRBD2. The CDR3 sequence is 16 residues long. Per the germline V gene, CDR1 is SGHAT and CDR2 is FQDESV (reference sequence). CDR3 sequence: CTNSPGLAPISYEQYF. CDR3 nucleotide sequence: TGTACCAACAGCCCCGGACTAGCTCCGATCTCCTACGAGCAGTACTTC.

The J gene is TRBJ2-1, the V gene TRBV7-9, with TRBD2 matching 14 bases. CDR3 length: 18 amino acids. V shed 4 bases and J 9 bases; nucleotides not matched to a gene: 14. Germline CDR1 and CDR2: SEHNR and FQNEAQ (reference sequence). CDR3 loop: CASSSPHGTSGGLIEQFF. As DNA, the CDR3 is TGTGCCAGCAGCTCGCCACATGGGACTAGCGGGGGACTCATTGAGCAGTTCTTC.

For this clonotype: An end of the junction differs from the germline gene, which may be a read error. V and J are TRBV29-1 and TRBJ2-7; 7 bases align to TRBD1. The CDR3 is 14 residues long. Looked up from germline, CDR1 is SQVTM and CDR2 is ANQGSEA. The CDR3 DNA reads as TGCAGCGCTGAGGGCCGGGACAGCTCCTACGAACAGTACTTC. Translated, it gives CSAEGRDSSYEQYF.

The chain carries TRBV20-1 and TRBJ1-1; 8 bases fit TRBD1. The CDR3 extends over 16 amino acids. Germline V gives CDR1 DFQATT, CDR2 SNEGSKA (reference sequence). With V trimmed by 4 bases and J by 1 base, 11 bases remained unmatched. CDR3 in DNA: TGCAGTGCTACCGGGACAGGCAATGGCCCGAACACTGAAGCTTTCTTT. The encoded protein is CSATGTGNGPNTEAFF.

On this clonotype itself: The junction differs from germline at one of its ends, possibly a read error. The chain employs TRBV7-9 and TRBJ2-7; perhaps D is TRBD1 or TRBD2 (5 bases each). CDR1 is SEHNR, CDR2 FQNEAQ, per germline (reference sequence). The CDR3 spans 14 residues. The CDR3 coding sequence is TGTGCCAGCAGTTTAGTTGGGACGCTCGACGAGCAGCACTTC. The encoded protein is CASSLVGTLDEQHF.

On this clonotype: Germline is not matched at one junction end, which may reflect a read error. The chain couples TRBV10-3 to TRBJ2-4; D possibly corresponds to TRBD1 (6 bases). The CDR3 runs to 15 residues. CDR1 is ENHRY, CDR2 SYGVKD, per germline. In DNA form, the CDR3 reads TGTGCCATCAGTGAGTGGGGGCTATCCAAAAACATTAAGTACTTC. This codes for CAISEWGLSKNIKYF.

Of note for this clonotype: Sequence at one end of the junction differs from germline and may be a read error. This sequence joins TRBV6-1 and TRBJ2-5; D possibly corresponds to TRBD2 (5 bases). From germline, CDR1 is MNHNS and CDR2 SASEGT. This CDR3 has 16 amino acids. CDR3: CASSQRLGSLAEIQYF. DNA for the CDR3: TGTGCCAGCAGTCAAAGACTGGGGAGCTTAGCAGAGATCCAGTACTTC.

This chain joins TRBV11-1 and TRBJ1-6; D perhaps matches TRBD1 (6 bases). This CDR3 comprises 13 residues. Trimming pared 3 bases from V and 8 bases from J, leaving 8 bases between. Germline values: CDR1 SGHAT, CDR2 FQDESV (reference sequence). The CDR3 spells CASSLSGDSPLHF. DNA for the CDR3: TGTGCCAGCAGCTTGTCAGGGGATTCACCCCTCCACTTT.

The chain combines TRBV6-1 with TRBJ2-6; D possibly corresponds to TRBD1 (6 bases). Germline lookup yields CDR1 MNHNS and CDR2 SASEGT. The V end lost 4 bases, the J end lost 3 bases, and 13 bases lay between the germline ends. The CDR3 is made up of 16 amino acids. This CDR3 reads CASSGAQGNGANVLTF. The DNA of the CDR3 is TGTGCCAGCAGTGGAGCACAGGGCAATGGGGCCAACGTCCTGACTTTC.